This entry describes one T cell receptor beta chain. Its cognate antigen is unknown. The sample comes from a study of vaccination and CD4 T cells after COVID-19. Overall study: Each individual in the study obtained two doses of BNT162b2 or mRNA-1273 vaccine.

The CDR3 sequence is 16 residues long. The treatment is: approximately 11-day PBMC culture with coronavirus spike peptide pools or control peptides (ViraFEST assay). Once peptide pools had expanded antigen-specific T cells, ViraFEST sequenced TCRs. Sequencing of cultured CD4+ T cell DNA used the Oncomine TCR Beta short-read assay. TCRdb re-called the PCR reads through MiXCR, storing one row per CDR3 protein. This sample carries around 25,000 distinct CDR3 sequences, over 55% of them seen once, and the ten largest clones take around 15%. The rearrangement uses TRBV12-2 and TRBJ1-1; no check of the table's D call, TRBD1, against the DNA was made. TRBV12-2 constitutes a pseudogene. This sequence was found in a human donor who received a COVID-19 vaccine. The sample in question was CD4+ T cells from blood, cultured in vitro, obtained after SARS-CoV-2 vaccination. CDR3 sequence: CASRPPRPPMNTEAFF. CDR3 nucleotide sequence: TGTGCAAGTCGCCCTCCAAGGCCCCCCATGAACACTGAAGCTTTCTTT.